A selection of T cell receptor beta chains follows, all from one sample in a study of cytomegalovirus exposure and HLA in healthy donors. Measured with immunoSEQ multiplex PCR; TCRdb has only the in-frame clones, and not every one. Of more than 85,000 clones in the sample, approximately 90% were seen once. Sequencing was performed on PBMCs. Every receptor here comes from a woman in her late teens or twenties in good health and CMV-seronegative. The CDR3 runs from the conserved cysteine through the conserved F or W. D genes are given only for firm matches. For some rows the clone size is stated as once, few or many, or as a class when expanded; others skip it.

CDR3: CASSSHRGRGEQYF; DNA: TGTGCCAGCAGCTCCCACAGGGGGCGCGGCGAGCAGTACTTC; D: TRBD1; J: TRBJ2-7; size: -; V: TRBV7-9
CDR3: CASSALQGMGEKLFF; DNA: TGTGCCAGCAGCGCCTTACAGGGGATGGGCGAAAAACTGTTTTTT; D: TRBD1; J: TRBJ1-4; size: -; V: TRBV7-8
CDR3: CASSIDRGRQEQFF; DNA: TGTGCCAGCAGTATCGACAGGGGGCGGCAGGAGCAGTTCTTC; D: TRBD1; J: TRBJ2-1; size: once; V: TRBV4-2
CDR3: CASSPRGGGVNEQFF; DNA: TGTGCCAGCAGTCCTCGGGGGGGCGGTGTCAATGAGCAGTTCTTC; D: TRBD2; J: TRBJ2-1; size: -; V: TRBV7-2
CDR3: CASSLSRGYGYTF; DNA: TGTGCCAGCAGCTTAAGCCGAGGCTATGGCTACACCTTC; D: -; J: TRBJ1-2; size: -; V: TRBV11-2
CDR3: CASSLQGALYYGYTF; DNA: TGTGCCAGCAGCCTTCAGGGGGCCCTCTACTATGGCTACACCTTC; D: TRBD1; J: TRBJ1-2; size: -; V: TRBV14
CDR3: CASGTERNTGELFF; DNA: TGTGCCAGCGGAACAGAGAGGAACACCGGGGAGCTGTTTTTT; D: -; J: TRBJ2-2; size: -; V: TRBV2
CDR3: CASSYRTGVGYTF; DNA: TGTGCCAGCAGCTACCGGACAGGGGTTGGCTACACCTTC; D: TRBD1; J: TRBJ1-2; size: once; V: TRBV6-5
CDR3: CASSRELSSSYEQYF; DNA: TGTGCCAGCAGCCGCGAACTTAGTAGCTCCTACGAGCAGTACTTC; D: -; J: TRBJ2-7; size: once; V: TRBV4-2
CDR3: CASSEPTGEKLFF; DNA: TGCGCCAGCAGTGAACCGACAGGGGAAAAACTGTTTTTT; D: TRBD1; J: TRBJ1-4; size: -; V: TRBV10-1
CDR3: CASNAPGQGLGYTF; DNA: TGTGCCAGTAACGCCCCGGGACAGGGGCTTGGCTACACCTTC; D: TRBD1; J: TRBJ1-2; size: few; V: TRBV19
CDR3: CASSKQLAGADEQYF; DNA: TGTGCCAGCAGCAAACAACTAGCGGGGGCCGACGAGCAGTACTTC; D: TRBD2; J: TRBJ2-7; size: -; V: TRBV9
CDR3: CASQDRANTGELFF; DNA: TGTGCCAGTCAGGACAGGGCAAACACCGGGGAGCTGTTTTTT; D: TRBD1; J: TRBJ2-2; size: -; V: TRBV19
CDR3: CSVQAFEGYTF; DNA: TGCAGCGTTCAGGCTTTTGAGGGCTACACCTTC; D: -; J: TRBJ1-2; size: -; V: TRBV29-1
CDR3: CASLKAQGGRYNEQFF; DNA: TGCGCCAGCCTCAAGGCGCAGGGGGGCCGGTACAATGAGCAGTTCTTC; D: -; J: TRBJ2-1; size: -; V: TRBV10-2
CDR3: CASSYAGARYEQYF; DNA: TGTGCCAGCAGTTACGCGGGGGCGCGGTACGAGCAGTACTTC; D: -; J: TRBJ2-7; size: -; V: TRBV6-5
CDR3: CASSLSHSQVPYEQYF; DNA: TGTGCCAGCAGCTTATCTCACAGCCAAGTCCCCTACGAGCAGTACTTC; D: -; J: TRBJ2-7; size: -; V: TRBV7-3